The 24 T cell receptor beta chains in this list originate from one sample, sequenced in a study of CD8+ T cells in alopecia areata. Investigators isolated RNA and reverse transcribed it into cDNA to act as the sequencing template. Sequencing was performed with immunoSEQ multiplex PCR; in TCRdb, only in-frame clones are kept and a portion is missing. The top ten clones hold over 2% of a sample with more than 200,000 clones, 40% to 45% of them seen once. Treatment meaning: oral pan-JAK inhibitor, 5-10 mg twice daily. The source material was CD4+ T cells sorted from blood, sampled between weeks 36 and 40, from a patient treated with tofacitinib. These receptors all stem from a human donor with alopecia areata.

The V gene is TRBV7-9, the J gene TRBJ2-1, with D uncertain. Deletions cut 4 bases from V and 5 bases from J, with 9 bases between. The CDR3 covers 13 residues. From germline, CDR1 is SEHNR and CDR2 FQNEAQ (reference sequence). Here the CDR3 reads CASSSPRDNEQFF. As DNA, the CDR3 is TGTGCCAGCAGCTCCCCTAGGGACAATGAGCAGTTCTTC.

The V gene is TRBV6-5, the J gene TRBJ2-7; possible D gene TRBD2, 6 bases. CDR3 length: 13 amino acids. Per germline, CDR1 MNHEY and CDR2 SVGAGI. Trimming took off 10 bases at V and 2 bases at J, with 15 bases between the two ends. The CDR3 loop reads CATARRETYEQYF. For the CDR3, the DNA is TGTGCCACGGCTAGGCGGGAAACCTACGAGCAGTACTTC.

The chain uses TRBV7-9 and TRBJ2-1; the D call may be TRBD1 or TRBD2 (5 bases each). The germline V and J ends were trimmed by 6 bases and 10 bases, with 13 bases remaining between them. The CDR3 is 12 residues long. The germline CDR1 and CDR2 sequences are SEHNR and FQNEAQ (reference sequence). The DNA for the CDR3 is TGTGCCAGCAGTGTACGAAGGGACGAGCAGTTCTTC. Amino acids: CASSVRRDEQFF. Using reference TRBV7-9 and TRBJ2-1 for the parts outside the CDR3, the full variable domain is DTGVSQNPRHKITKRGQNVTFRCDPISEHNRLYWYRQTLGQGPEFLTYFQNEAQLEKSRLLSDRFSAERPKGSFSTLEIQRTEQGDSAMYLCASSVRRDEQFFGPGTRLTVL.

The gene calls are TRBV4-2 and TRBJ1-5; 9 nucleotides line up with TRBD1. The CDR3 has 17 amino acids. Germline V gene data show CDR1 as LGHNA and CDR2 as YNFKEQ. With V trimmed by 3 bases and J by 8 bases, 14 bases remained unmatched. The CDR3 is CASSQGDRDHLTEPQHF. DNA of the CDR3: TGTGCCAGCAGCCAGGGGGACAGGGATCATTTAACTGAGCCCCAGCATTTT.

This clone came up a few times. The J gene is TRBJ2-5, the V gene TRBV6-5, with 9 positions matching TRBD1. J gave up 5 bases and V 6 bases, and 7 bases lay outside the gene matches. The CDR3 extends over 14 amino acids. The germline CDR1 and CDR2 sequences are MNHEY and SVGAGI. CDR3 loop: CASRFGTGSETQYF. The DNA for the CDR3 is TGTGCCAGCAGATTCGGGACAGGGTCGGAGACCCAGTACTTC.

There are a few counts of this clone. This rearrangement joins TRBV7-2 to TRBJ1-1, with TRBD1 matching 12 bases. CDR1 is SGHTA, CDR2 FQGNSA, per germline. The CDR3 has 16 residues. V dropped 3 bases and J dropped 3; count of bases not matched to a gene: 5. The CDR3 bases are TGTGCCAGCAGCTTGGGACAGGGGGCGCAACACACTGAAGCTTTCTTT. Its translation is CASSLGQGAQHTEAFF.

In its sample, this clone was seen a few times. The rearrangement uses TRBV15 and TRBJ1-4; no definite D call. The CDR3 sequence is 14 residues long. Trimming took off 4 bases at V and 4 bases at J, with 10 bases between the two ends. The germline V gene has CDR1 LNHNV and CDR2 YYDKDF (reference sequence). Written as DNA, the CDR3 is TGTGCCACCAGCATCCCACATGGTAATGAAAAACTGTTTTTT. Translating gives CATSIPHGNEKLFF.

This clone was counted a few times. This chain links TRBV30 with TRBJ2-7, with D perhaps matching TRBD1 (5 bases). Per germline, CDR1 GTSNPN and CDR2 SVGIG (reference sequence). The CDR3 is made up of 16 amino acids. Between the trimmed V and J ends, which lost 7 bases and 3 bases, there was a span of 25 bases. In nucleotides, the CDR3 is TGTGCCTTTGTAAGGGGAAATACAGGTGGACGCTACGAGCAGTACTTC. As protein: CAFVRGNTGGRYEQYF.

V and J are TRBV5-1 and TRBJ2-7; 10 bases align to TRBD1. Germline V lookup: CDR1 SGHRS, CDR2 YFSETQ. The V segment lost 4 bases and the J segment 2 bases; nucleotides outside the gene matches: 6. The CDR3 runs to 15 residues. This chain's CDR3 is CASSASGQGTYEQYF. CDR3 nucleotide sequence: TGCGCCAGCAGCGCCTCGGGACAGGGGACCTACGAGCAGTACTTC.

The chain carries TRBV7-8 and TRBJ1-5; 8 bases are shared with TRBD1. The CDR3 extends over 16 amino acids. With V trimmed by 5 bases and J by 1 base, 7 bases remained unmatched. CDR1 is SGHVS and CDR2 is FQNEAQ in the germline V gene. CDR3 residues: CASSTDRGRSNQPQHF. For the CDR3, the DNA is TGTGCCAGCAGCACAGACAGGGGAAGGAGCAATCAGCCCCAGCATTTT.

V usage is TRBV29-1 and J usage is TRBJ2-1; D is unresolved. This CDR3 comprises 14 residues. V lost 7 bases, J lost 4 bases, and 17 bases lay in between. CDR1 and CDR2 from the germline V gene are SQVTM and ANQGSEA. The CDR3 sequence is CSGIKEPSYNEQFF. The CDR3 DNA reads TGCAGCGGGATCAAAGAACCTTCTTACAATGAGCAGTTCTTC.

Here the CDR3 reads CSVVYLSGELFF. In DNA form, the CDR3 reads TGCAGCGTAGTATACTTGAGCGGGGAGCTGTTTTTT. The chain links TRBV29-1 to TRBJ2-2; D is ambiguous. V was shortened by 6 bases and J by 7 bases, with 12 bases between the two germline ends. CDR1 is SQVTM and CDR2 is ANQGSEA in the germline V gene. This CDR3 spans 12 amino acids.

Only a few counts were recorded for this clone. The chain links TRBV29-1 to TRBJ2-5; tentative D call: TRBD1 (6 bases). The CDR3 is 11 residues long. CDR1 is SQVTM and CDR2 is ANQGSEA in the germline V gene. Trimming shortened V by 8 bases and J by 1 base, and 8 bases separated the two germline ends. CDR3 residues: CSTTGQETQYF. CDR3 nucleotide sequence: TGCAGCACGACAGGCCAAGAGACCCAGTACTTC. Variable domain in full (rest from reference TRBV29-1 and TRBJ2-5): SAVISQKPSRDICQRGTSLTIQCQVDSQVTMMFWYRQQPGQSLTLIATANQGSEATYESGFVIDKFPISRPNLTFSTLTVSNMSPEDSSIYLCSTTGQETQYFGPGTRLLVL.

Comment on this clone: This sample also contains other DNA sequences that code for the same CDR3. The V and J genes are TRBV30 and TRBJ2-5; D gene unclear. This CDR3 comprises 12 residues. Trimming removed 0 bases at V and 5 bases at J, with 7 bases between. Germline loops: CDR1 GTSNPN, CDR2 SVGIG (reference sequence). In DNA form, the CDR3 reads TGTGCCTGGAGTGTAAGTGGCGAGACCCAGTACTTC. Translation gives CAWSVSGETQYF.

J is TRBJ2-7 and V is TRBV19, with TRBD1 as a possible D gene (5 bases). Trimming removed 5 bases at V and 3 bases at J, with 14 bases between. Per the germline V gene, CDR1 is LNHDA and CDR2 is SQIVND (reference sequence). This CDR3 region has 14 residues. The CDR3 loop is CASSPRQTNYEQYF. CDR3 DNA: TGTGCCAGTAGTCCGCGACAGACGAACTACGAGCAGTACTTC.

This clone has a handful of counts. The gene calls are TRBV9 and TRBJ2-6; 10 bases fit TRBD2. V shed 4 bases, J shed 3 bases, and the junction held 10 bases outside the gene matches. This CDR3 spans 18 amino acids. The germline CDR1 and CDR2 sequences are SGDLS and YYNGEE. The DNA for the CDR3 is TGTGCCAGCAGCCCCTGGGCTAGCGGGAGTGGTGGGGCCAACGTCCTGACTTTC. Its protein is CASSPWASGSGGANVLTF. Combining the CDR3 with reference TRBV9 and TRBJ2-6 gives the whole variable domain DSGVTQTPKHLITATGQRVTLRCSPRSGDLSVYWYQQSLDQGLQFLIQYYNGEERAKGNILERFSAQQFPDLHSELNLSSLELGDSALYFCASSPWASGSGGANVLTFGAGSRLTVL.

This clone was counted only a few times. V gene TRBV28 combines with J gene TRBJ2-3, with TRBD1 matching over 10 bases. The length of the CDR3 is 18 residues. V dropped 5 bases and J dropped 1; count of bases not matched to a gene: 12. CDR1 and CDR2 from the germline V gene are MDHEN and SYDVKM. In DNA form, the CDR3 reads TGTGCCAGCAGTAGGGGGAATGCCGGGACAGGGGGCACAGATACGCAGTATTTT. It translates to CASSRGNAGTGGTDTQYF.

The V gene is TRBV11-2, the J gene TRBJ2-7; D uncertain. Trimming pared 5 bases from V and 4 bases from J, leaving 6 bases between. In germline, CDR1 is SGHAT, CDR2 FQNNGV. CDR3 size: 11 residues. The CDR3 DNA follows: TGTGCCAGCAGCCTCCAATACGAGCAGTACTTC. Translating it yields CASSLQYEQYF.

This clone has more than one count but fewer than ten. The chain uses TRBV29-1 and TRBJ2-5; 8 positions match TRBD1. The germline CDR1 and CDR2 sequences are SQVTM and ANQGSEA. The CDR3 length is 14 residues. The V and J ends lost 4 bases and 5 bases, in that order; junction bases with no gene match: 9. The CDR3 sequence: CSVGAGGAFETQYF. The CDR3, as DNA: TGCAGCGTTGGGGCAGGGGGCGCCTTTGAGACCCAGTACTTC.

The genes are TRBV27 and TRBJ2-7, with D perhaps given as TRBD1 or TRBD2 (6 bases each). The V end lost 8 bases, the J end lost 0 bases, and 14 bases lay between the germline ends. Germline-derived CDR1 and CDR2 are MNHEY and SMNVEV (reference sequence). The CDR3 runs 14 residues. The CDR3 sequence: CASRGQANSYEQYF. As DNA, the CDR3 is TGTGCCAGCCGGGGGCAGGCGAACTCCTACGAGCAGTACTTC.

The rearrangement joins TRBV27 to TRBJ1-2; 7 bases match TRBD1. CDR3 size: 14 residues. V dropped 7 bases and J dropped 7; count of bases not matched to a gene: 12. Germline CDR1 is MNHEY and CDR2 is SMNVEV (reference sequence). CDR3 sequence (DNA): TGTGCCAGCAAGATCGGGACAGCCTCCTCTGGCTACACCTTC. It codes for CASKIGTASSGYTF.

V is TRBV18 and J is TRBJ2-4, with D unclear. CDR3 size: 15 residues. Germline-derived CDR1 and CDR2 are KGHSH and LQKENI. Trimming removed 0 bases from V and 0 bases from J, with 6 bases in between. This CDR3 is CASSPPAVAKNIQYF. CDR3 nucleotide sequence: TGTGCCAGCTCACCACCGGCAGTAGCCAAAAACATTCAGTACTTC. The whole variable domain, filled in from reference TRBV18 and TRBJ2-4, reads NAGVMQNPRHLVRRRGQEARLRCSPMKGHSHVYWYRQLPEEGLKFMVYLQKENIIDESGMPKERFSAEFPKEGPSILRIQQVVRGDSAAYFCASSPPAVAKNIQYFGAGTRLSVL.

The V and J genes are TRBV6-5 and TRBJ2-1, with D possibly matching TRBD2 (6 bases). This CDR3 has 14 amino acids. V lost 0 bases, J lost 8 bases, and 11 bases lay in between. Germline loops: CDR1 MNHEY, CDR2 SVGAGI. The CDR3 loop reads CASSYSMAGYEQFF. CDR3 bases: TGTGCCAGCAGTTACTCGATGGCGGGGTATGAGCAGTTCTTC.

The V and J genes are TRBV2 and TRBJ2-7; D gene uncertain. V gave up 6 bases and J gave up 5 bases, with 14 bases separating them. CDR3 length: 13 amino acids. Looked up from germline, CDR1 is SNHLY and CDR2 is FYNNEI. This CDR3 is CASSLTGQNEQYF. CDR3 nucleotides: TGTGCCAGCAGCCTGACGGGCCAGAACGAGCAGTACTTC.